Listed here are 30 T cell receptor beta chains from one sample, sequenced in a study of shared clonotypes between healthy human individuals. Clones were read by immunoSEQ multiplex PCR, and TCRdb kept only the in-frame ones, dropping some. The sample lists over a million clones; 78% were seen once. Sequenced: memory CD4+ T cells from PBMCs. Sample subset: CD45RA-negative fraction. These receptors came from a young man in good health. Some clones in this sample may be carry-over from other donors' samples.

In the case of this clone: One end of the junction varies from germline; a read error may be responsible. V is TRBV11-2 and J is TRBJ1-2; D is undetermined. Germline CDR1 is SGHAT and CDR2 is FQNNGV. There are 14 residues in the CDR3. In nucleotides, the CDR3 is TGTGCCAGCAGCCTAGACTATCTTGGCTATGGCTACACCTTC. It is translated as CASSLDYLGYGYTF.

This chain joins TRBV9 and TRBJ2-1, with 7 bases fitting TRBD2. There are 15 residues in the CDR3. Per the germline V gene, CDR1 is SGDLS and CDR2 is YYNGEE. J was trimmed by 10 bases and V by 4 bases; bases with no gene match: 14. CDR3 bases: TGTGCCAGCAGCCTCCGGGACTACCCGGGCGAGGAGCAGTTCTTC. Amino acids: CASSLRDYPGEEQFF. Complete variable domain (other parts from reference TRBV9 and TRBJ2-1): DSGVTQTPKHLITATGQRVTLRCSPRSGDLSVYWYQQSLDQGLQFLIQYYNGEERAKGNILERFSAQQFPDLHSELNLSSLELGDSALYFCASSLRDYPGEEQFFGPGTRLTVL.

On this clone: A much larger clone differs by one base, so this may be a read error. Other DNA sequences in the same sample also yield this CDR3. The rearrangement uses TRBV28 and TRBJ1-1; tentatively, D is TRBD1 (5 bases). Trimming took 6 bases from V and 0 from J, leaving 8 bases between them. The CDR3 runs 13 residues. Germline V gene lookup returns CDR1 MDHEN and CDR2 SYDVKM. The CDR3 region has the DNA TGTGCCAGCAGAAGGGACTTGAACACTGAAGCTTTCTTT. It translates to CASRRDLNTEAFF.

This chain joins TRBV9 and TRBJ2-2, with 7 positions matching TRBD2. The length of the CDR3 is 19 residues. V lost 0 bases, J lost 1 base, and 12 bases stayed unmatched. Germline CDR1 reads SGDLS; CDR2 reads YYNGEE. CDR3 nucleotide sequence: TGTGCCAGCAGCGTAGGGCATGGTCGGGCTAGCGGGAACACCGGGGAGCTGTTTTTT. This translates into CASSVGHGRASGNTGELFF. Complete variable domain (other parts from reference TRBV9 and TRBJ2-2): DSGVTQTPKHLITATGQRVTLRCSPRSGDLSVYWYQQSLDQGLQFLIQYYNGEERAKGNILERFSAQQFPDLHSELNLSSLELGDSALYFCASSVGHGRASGNTGELFFGEGSRLTVL.

The V gene is TRBV4-2, the J gene TRBJ1-2, with D uncertain. This CDR3 contains 14 residues. CDR1 LGHNA and CDR2 YNFKEQ come from the germline V gene. V lost 0 bases to trimming and J lost 6 bases, with 11 bases between them. This CDR3 reads CASSQDFQENGYTF. The CDR3 DNA is TGTGCCAGCAGCCAAGACTTCCAGGAAAATGGCTACACCTTC.

This clone was seen a handful of times. The gene calls are TRBV7-3 and TRBJ2-1; unclear D gene. With 5 bases removed from V and 6 bases from J, the gap between germline ends came to 14 bases. In germline, CDR1 is SGHTA, CDR2 FQGTGA. The CDR3 loop spans 14 amino acids. CDR3 sequence reads: CASSPAGLSNEQFF. The CDR3 DNA reads as TGTGCCAGCAGCCCCGCCGGGCTATCCAATGAGCAGTTCTTC.

In its sample, this clone was seen once. This chain joins TRBV7-9 and TRBJ2-7; D is unresolved. Trimming took 8 bases from V and 3 from J, leaving 14 bases between them. Germline V lookup: CDR1 SEHNR, CDR2 FQNEAQ (reference sequence). CDR3 length: 13 residues. CDR3 sequence: CASGSSAIYEQYF. CDR3 in DNA: TGTGCCAGCGGTAGTTCCGCCATCTACGAGCAGTACTTC.

The chain recombines TRBV4-2 with TRBJ1-4; D is perhaps TRBD1 (5 bases). Trimming left V 0 bases short and J 13 bases short, with 18 bases between. This CDR3 spans 15 amino acids. Per the germline V gene, CDR1 is LGHNA and CDR2 is YNFKEQ. CDR3 sequence reads: CASSQDRDPMGRLFF. In nucleotides, the CDR3 is TGTGCCAGCAGCCAAGACCGGGACCCAATGGGTAGACTGTTTTTT.

A single count supports this clone. This chain links TRBV28 with TRBJ1-1, with D possibly being TRBD1 (6 bases). Trimming shortened V by 5 bases and J by 4 bases, and 14 bases separated the two germline ends. This CDR3 contains 14 residues. The germline V gene encodes CDR1 MDHEN and CDR2 SYDVKM. CDR3: CASSPGWGATEAFF. In nucleotides, the CDR3 is TGTGCCAGCAGTCCAGGGTGGGGGGCCACTGAAGCTTTCTTT.

The chain joins TRBV30 to TRBJ1-1; tentatively, D is TRBD1 (5 bases). V was shortened by 4 bases and J by 2 bases, with 8 bases between the two germline ends. The CDR3 is 12 residues long. Germline V gives CDR1 GTSNPN, CDR2 SVGIG (reference sequence). The CDR3 sequence is CAWTDRNTEAFF. In DNA, the CDR3 is TGTGCCTGGACCGACAGAAACACTGAAGCTTTCTTT. The entire variable domain, with the rest obtained from reference TRBV30 and TRBJ1-1, is as follows: SQTIHQWPATLVQPVGSPLSLECTVEGTSNPNLYWYRQAAGRGLQLLFYSVGIGQISSEVPQNLSASRPQDRQFILSSKKLLLSDSGFYLCAWTDRNTEAFFGQGTRLTVV.

The gene calls are TRBV5-1 and TRBJ2-7; TRBD1 or TRBD2 may be the D gene (6 bases each). The CDR3 is made up of 14 amino acids. The germline CDR1 and CDR2 sequences are SGHRS and YFSETQ. Trimming took 3 bases from V and 0 from J, leaving 10 bases between them. CDR3 nucleotide sequence: TGCGCCAGCAGCTCTAGGGGGGCCTCCTACGAGCAGTACTTC. This translates into CASSSRGASYEQYF.

This clone appeared once. CDR3 bases: TGTGCCAGCAGCTCAGCCCCGGGAAGCCAAGAGACCCAGTACTTC. Translation gives CASSSAPGSQETQYF. The gene calls are TRBV7-7 and TRBJ2-5, with D perhaps TRBD2 (5 bases). Trimming shortened V by 4 bases and J by 1 base, and 13 bases separated the two germline ends. Germline V gene sequence: CDR1 SSHAT, CDR2 FNYEAQ (reference sequence). This CDR3 region has 15 residues. Full variable domain (missing parts from reference TRBV7-7 and TRBJ2-5): GAGVSQSPRYKVTKRGQDVTLRCDPISSHATLYWYQQALGQGPEFLTYFNYEAQPDKSGLPSDRFSAERPEGSISTLTIQRTEQRDSAMYRCASSSAPGSQETQYFGPGTRLLVL.

The V and J genes are TRBV9 and TRBJ1-1; D may be TRBD1 (6 bases). Germline CDR1 is SGDLS and CDR2 is YYNGEE. The CDR3 contains 17 residues. V was trimmed by 2 bases and J by 6 bases, leaving 23 bases between them. CDR3 sequence (DNA): TGTGCCAGCAGCGTGAGACCCGGTCGGGGGGGCCTCGCTGAAGCTTTCTTT. This gives the protein CASSVRPGRGGLAEAFF.

V is TRBV28 and J is TRBJ2-3, with D unresolved. In germline, CDR1 is MDHEN, CDR2 SYDVKM. The CDR3 runs 15 residues. The V gene lost 6 bases and the J gene lost 1 base, with 14 bases spanning the gap. The CDR3 is CASSPRFSRTDTQYF. CDR3 coding DNA: TGTGCCAGCAGCCCCCGGTTCAGCCGCACAGATACGCAGTATTTT.

To note about this clone: A far bigger clonotype differs at one base, so this is likely a read error. This rearrangement joins TRBV20-1 to TRBJ2-5, with TRBD1 as a possible D gene (6 bases). Germline CDR1 and CDR2: DFQATT and SNEGSKA (reference sequence). The CDR3 spans 11 residues. Here the CDR3 DNA reads TGCGGTGGACAGAGTCAAGAGACCCAGTACTTC. This codes for CGGQSQETQYF.

This clone was picked up one time. CDR3 coding DNA: TGCGCCAGCAGCTTGGGGCTAGTGCCCGCTTACAATGAGCAGTTCTTC. This encodes CASSLGLVPAYNEQFF. The chain couples TRBV5-1 to TRBJ2-1; D is uncertain. The V gene lost 0 bases and the J gene lost 4 bases, with 14 bases spanning the gap. The CDR3 is made up of 16 amino acids. Germline values: CDR1 SGHRS, CDR2 YFSETQ. Together with reference TRBV5-1 and TRBJ2-1, the CDR3 gives the full variable domain: KAGVTQTPRYLIKTRGQQVTLSCSPISGHRSVSWYQQTPGQGLQFLFEYFSETQRNKGNFPGRFSGRQFSNSRSEMNVSTLELGDSALYLCASSLGLVPAYNEQFFGPGTRLTVL.

The chain combines TRBV20-1 with TRBJ1-5, with a tentative D call TRBD1 (6 bases). The CDR3 runs 11 residues. Germline V CDR1 and CDR2: DFQATT, SNEGSKA (reference sequence). Trimming removed 3 bases at V and 9 bases at J, with 9 bases between. This chain's CDR3 is CSASRGRPQHF. The CDR3 DNA reads as TGCAGTGCTAGCAGGGGTAGGCCCCAGCATTTT.

The chain employs TRBV6-6 and TRBJ2-7; D not certain. With 0 bases removed from V and 3 bases from J, the gap between germline ends came to 12 bases. CDR1 and CDR2 (germline): MNHNY, SVGAGI (reference sequence). This CDR3 has 15 amino acids. CDR3: CASSYSGEAGYEQYF. The CDR3 bases are TGTGCCAGCAGTTACTCTGGAGAGGCAGGCTACGAGCAGTACTTC.

There are a few counts of this clone. The chain carries TRBV7-9 and TRBJ2-1; D uncertain. Germline V gives CDR1 SEHNR, CDR2 FQNEAQ (reference sequence). The CDR3 totals 13 residues. The germline V and J ends were trimmed by 7 bases and 7 bases, with 14 bases remaining between them. The CDR3 protein is CASTQDEDNEQFF. In nucleotides, the CDR3 is TGTGCCAGCACCCAAGACGAAGATAATGAGCAGTTCTTC. Based on the CDR3 plus reference TRBV7-9 and TRBJ2-1, the full variable domain is DTGVSQNPRHKITKRGQNVTFRCDPISEHNRLYWYRQTLGQGPEFLTYFQNEAQLEKSRLLSDRFSAERPKGSFSTLEIQRTEQGDSAMYLCASTQDEDNEQFFGPGTRLTVL.

This clone showed up just a few times. The chain employs TRBV19 and TRBJ1-1; a weak D match, TRBD1 (6 bases). The germline V and J ends were trimmed by 3 bases and 7 bases, with 18 bases remaining between them. CDR1 and CDR2 from the germline V gene are LNHDA and SQIVND (reference sequence). The CDR3 totals 15 residues. The CDR3 spells CASSILRGKKGEAFF. CDR3 coding DNA: TGTGCCAGTAGTATCCTCAGGGGAAAAAAGGGTGAAGCTTTCTTT.

This clone was detected once. DNA for the CDR3: TGCGCCAGCAGCCAAGAACGGGGGCGGAATGAGCAGTTCTTC. Translated: CASSQERGRNEQFF. The chain joins TRBV4-3 to TRBJ2-1, with D possibly being TRBD1 or TRBD2 (6 bases each). CDR3 length: 14 residues. Germline CDR1 LGHNA, CDR2 YSLEER. V was clipped by 0 bases and J by 7 bases, with 10 bases between them.

The rearrangement joins TRBV5-1 to TRBJ2-1; D is uncertain. This CDR3 is built from 12 residues. Germline V gene data show CDR1 as SGHRS and CDR2 as YFSETQ. The germline V and J ends were trimmed by 1 base and 7 bases, with 6 bases remaining between them. CDR3 amino acids: CASSLTANEQFF. In nucleotides, the CDR3 is TGCGCCAGCAGCTTGACGGCGAATGAGCAGTTCTTC.

Ten or more counts support this clone. CDR3 loop: CASTPGAVGNTIYF. The DNA of the CDR3 is TGTGCCAGCACACCAGGGGCAGTTGGAAACACCATATATTTT. V is TRBV2 and J is TRBJ1-3, with D perhaps TRBD1 (6 bases). The V end lost 7 bases, the J end lost 3 bases, and 13 bases lay between the germline ends. This CDR3 comprises 14 residues. The germline gives CDR1 SNHLY, CDR2 FYNNEI.

The chain carries TRBV5-1 and TRBJ1-5; D is possibly TRBD1 (5 bases). V shed 0 bases and J shed 3 bases, with 10 bases lying between them. CDR3 length equals 15 residues. In germline, CDR1 is SGHRS, CDR2 YFSETQ. The CDR3 region is CASSLEGRDNQPQHF. The CDR3, as DNA: TGCGCCAGCAGCTTGGAGGGCAGGGACAATCAGCCCCAGCATTTT.

The chain carries TRBV30 and TRBJ1-1; possibly TRBD1 for D (5 bases). Germline assignment: CDR1 GTSNPN and CDR2 SVGIG (reference sequence). The V end lost 0 bases, the J end lost 3 bases, and 14 bases lay between the germline ends. CDR3 size: 15 residues. In DNA, the CDR3 is TGTGCCTGGAGTGTGGGGGGAATGGGACACACTGAAGCTTTCTTT. Translating it yields CAWSVGGMGHTEAFF.

In this sample, this clone turned up a few times. The V call is TRBV28, the J call TRBJ2-3, with TRBD2 matching 7 bases. The CDR3 extends over 13 amino acids. Germline V lookup: CDR1 MDHEN, CDR2 SYDVKM. Trimming removed 6 bases from V and 5 bases from J; junction bases left unmatched: 5. The CDR3 DNA reads as TGTGCCAGCAGCTCAGCGGGGATAGATACGCAGTATTTT. It encodes CASSSAGIDTQYF. Supplemented by reference TRBV28 and TRBJ2-3, the full variable domain reads DVKVTQSSRYLVKRTGEKVFLECVQDMDHENMFWYRQDPGLGLRLIYFSYDVKMKEKGDIPEGYSVSREKKERFSLILESASTNQTSMYLCASSSAGIDTQYFGPGTRLTVL.

This clone was recorded at least ten times. The V and J genes are TRBV14 and TRBJ1-2; D uncertain. This CDR3 is 13 amino acids long. V gave up 4 bases and J gave up 3 bases, with 9 bases separating them. The germline V gene encodes CDR1 SGHDN and CDR2 FVKESK. The CDR3 sequence: CASSPGLDYGYTF. The DNA for the CDR3 is TGTGCCAGCAGCCCAGGATTAGACTATGGCTACACCTTC.

This clone was observed at least ten times. This sample also contains other DNA sequences that code for the same CDR3. CDR3: CASSRRTGVNYGYTF. In DNA, the CDR3 is TGTGCCAGCAGCCGGAGGACAGGGGTAAACTATGGCTACACCTTC. The chain combines TRBV13 with TRBJ1-2; 9 nucleotides line up with TRBD1. The CDR3 totals 15 residues. V lost 5 bases, J lost 2 bases, and 6 bases stayed unmatched. Germline CDR1 reads PRHDT; CDR2 reads FYEKMQ (reference sequence).

Only a few counts were recorded for this clone. The V and J genes are TRBV7-9 and TRBJ2-7; tentative D call: TRBD1 (5 bases). CDR1 is SEHNR and CDR2 is FQNEAQ in the germline V gene (reference sequence). The V and J ends lost 6 bases and 2 bases respectively, with 14 bases between them. The length of the CDR3 is 14 residues. CDR3 residues: CASSPGDRAYEQYF. The CDR3 nucleotides read TGTGCCAGCAGTCCCGGTGACAGAGCCTACGAGCAGTACTTC.

In this sample, this clone turned up many times. V and J are TRBV9 and TRBJ1-2; D is uncertain. The CDR3 consists of 14 residues. Germline CDR1 reads SGDLS; CDR2 reads YYNGEE. V dropped 0 bases and J dropped 4 bases, with 10 bases sitting between them. CDR3 in DNA: TGTGCCAGCAGCGTAGGGTCAGCCCTCTATGGCTACACCTTC. Translating it yields CASSVGSALYGYTF.